The 24 T cell receptor beta chains below come from one sample, sequenced in a study of early T cells in non-severe SARS-CoV-2 infection. TCRdb reanalysed the 5' RACE reads using MiXCR and keeps one entry per CDR3 protein. The data show under 95,000 distinct CDR3 sequences, less than 15% seen once. The sample taken for sequencing was whole blood. Every receptor here comes from an adult who was a healthcare worker with PCR-confirmed SARS-CoV-2 infection or an uninfected control (not recorded which).

This clonotype was observed a few times. The chain employs TRBV5-1 and TRBJ1-5; TRBD1 might be the D (6 bases). The CDR3 has 14 amino acids. V shed 0 bases and J shed 4 bases, with 8 bases lying between them. Per germline, CDR1 SGHRS and CDR2 YFSETQ. CDR3 sequence: CASSLGQENQPQHF. CDR3 nucleotide sequence: TGCGCCAGCAGCTTGGGACAGGAGAATCAGCCCCAGCATTTT. Drawing the rest from reference TRBV5-1 and TRBJ1-5, the complete variable domain is KAGVTQTPRYLIKTRGQQVTLSCSPISGHRSVSWYQQTPGQGLQFLFEYFSETQRNKGNFPGRFSGRQFSNSRSEMNVSTLELGDSALYLCASSLGQENQPQHFGDGTRLSIL.

This chain uses TRBV27 with TRBJ1-2; TRBD1 might be the D (6 bases). The CDR3 is 14 residues long. Trimming took 2 bases from V and 4 from J, leaving 11 bases between them. CDR1 and CDR2 (germline): MNHEY, SMNVEV (reference sequence). The CDR3 DNA follows: TGTGCCAGCAGTTTACGGGGGGCCAGCTATGGCTACACCTTC. Translated, it gives CASSLRGASYGYTF.

This clonotype turned up a few times. The gene calls are TRBV12-3 or TRBV12-4 and TRBJ1-3, with D perhaps matching TRBD1 (6 bases). The CDR3 covers 15 residues. Trimming removed 1 base at V and 0 bases at J, with 7 bases between. The DNA of the CDR3 is TGTGCCAGCAGTTTAGGGGGGCCCTCTGGAAACACCATATATTTT. This codes for CASSLGGPSGNTIYF.

This clonotype was counted many times. The J gene is TRBJ2-3, the V gene TRBV7-6; TRBD2 matches at 7 bases. CDR3 length: 16 amino acids. J was trimmed by 5 bases and V by 4 bases; bases with no gene match: 12. Germline CDR1 reads SGHVS; CDR2 reads FNYEAQ. The CDR3 loop reads CASSSASGSRVDTQYF. In nucleotides, the CDR3 is TGTGCCAGCAGCTCCGCTAGCGGCTCGAGGGTAGATACGCAGTATTTT.

This clonotype was seen a few times. This rearrangement joins TRBV13 to TRBJ1-2, with D maybe TRBD1 (5 bases). This CDR3 region has 13 residues. Trimming stripped 5 bases from V and 6 bases from J, with 13 bases between. The germline gives CDR1 PRHDT, CDR2 FYEKMQ (reference sequence). CDR3 nucleotides: TGTGCCAGCAGCCCTCGCCAGGGACATGGCTACACCTTC. Translating it yields CASSPRQGHGYTF.

The rearrangement uses TRBV12-3 or TRBV12-4 and TRBJ2-3; tentative D call: TRBD1 (7 bases). Trimming stripped 5 bases from V and 3 bases from J, with 15 bases between. The length of the CDR3 is 15 residues. CDR3 sequence: CASSKEGARTDTQYF. As DNA, the CDR3 is TGTGCCAGCAGTAAGGAGGGGGCGCGAACAGATACGCAGTATTTT.

This clonotype was picked up many times. V is TRBV9 and J is TRBJ2-7; TRBD2 might be the D (5 bases). The ends were cut back, 2 bases at V and 6 bases at J, with 12 bases in the middle. This CDR3 is 13 amino acids long. Germline V gene sequence: CDR1 SGDLS, CDR2 YYNGEE. CDR3 nucleotide sequence: TGTGCCAGCAGCGTCCGGGTTGAGGGCGAGCAGTACTTC. It is translated as CASSVRVEGEQYF.

This clonotype was picked up many times. The rearrangement links TRBV2 to TRBJ1-1; perhaps TRBD1 as D (5 bases). CDR1 SNHLY and CDR2 FYNNEI come from the germline V gene. CDR3 size: 17 residues. Trimming removed 1 base from V and 3 bases from J, with 18 bases in between. The CDR3 bases are TGTGCCAGCAGTGAAGTCGGCGGCTTGCGGGGACACACTGAAGCTTTCTTT. Translated: CASSEVGGLRGHTEAFF.

The chain links TRBV5-5 to TRBJ2-3; a possible D gene is TRBD1 (6 bases). Germline V gene data show CDR1 as SGHKS and CDR2 as YYEKEE (reference sequence). Trimming took off 0 bases at V and 3 bases at J, with 14 bases between the two ends. The CDR3 covers 16 residues. This chain's CDR3 is CASSLGWQGTTDTQYF. The CDR3 DNA is TGTGCCAGCAGCTTGGGGTGGCAGGGGACGACAGATACGCAGTATTTT.

This clonotype was seen many times. This chain joins TRBV11-2 and TRBJ2-1; 14 bases agree with TRBD2. The V gene's germline CDR1 is SGHAT and CDR2 FQNNGV. The CDR3 covers 17 residues. V lost 5 bases, J lost 2 bases, and 5 bases stayed unmatched. CDR3 region: CASSLLTSGRAYNEQFF. For the CDR3, the DNA is TGTGCCAGCAGCCTATTGACTAGCGGGAGGGCCTACAATGAGCAGTTCTTC.

The rearrangement uses TRBV12-3 or TRBV12-4 and TRBJ1-2; D is ambiguous. V was shortened by 5 bases and J by 2 bases, with 9 bases between the two germline ends. This CDR3 is built from 13 residues. CDR3 nucleotide sequence: TGTGCCAGCAGTCCTCAGCTGAACTATGGCTACACCTTC. It translates to CASSPQLNYGYTF.

About this clonotype: One junction end does not reproduce the germline sequence, and a read error may be involved. V gene TRBV25-1 combines with J gene TRBJ2-5; 7 positions match TRBD1. The germline V gene has CDR1 MGHDK and CDR2 SYGVNS. The CDR3 extends over 15 amino acids. The CDR3 DNA reads TGTGCCAGCAGTGACCCGACACGAGGGACAGAGACCCAGTACTTT. Its protein product is CASSDPTRGTETQYF.

This chain links TRBV7-9 with TRBJ1-2; 7 bases align to TRBD1. V lost 5 bases to trimming and J lost 6 bases; unmatched junction nucleotides: 3. Germline loops: CDR1 SEHNR, CDR2 FQNEAQ (reference sequence). The CDR3 length is 12 residues. The CDR3 loop is CASSRDRHGYTF. The CDR3 DNA follows: TGTGCCAGCAGCCGGGACAGACATGGCTACACCTTC.

This clonotype was seen repeatedly, ten times or more. The chain uses TRBV19 and TRBJ2-2; D gene uncertain. The CDR3 has 16 amino acids. Trimming pared 2 bases from V and 0 bases from J, leaving 10 bases between. Germline lookup yields CDR1 LNHDA and CDR2 SQIVND (reference sequence). The CDR3 region is CASSISANANTGELFF. The CDR3 DNA follows: TGTGCCAGTAGTATATCGGCAAACGCGAACACCGGGGAGCTGTTTTTT.

This clonotype was observed many times. The chain joins TRBV6-1 to TRBJ2-7; tentative D call: TRBD2 (6 bases). V lost 1 base, J lost 0 bases, and 10 bases lay in between. Germline lookup yields CDR1 MNHNS and CDR2 SASEGT. This CDR3 is 15 amino acids long. The CDR3 loop reads CASSEEDSGSYEQYF. For the CDR3, the DNA is TGTGCCAGCAGTGAAGAAGATAGCGGCTCCTACGAGCAGTACTTC.

This clonotype was counted ten times or more. The rearrangement uses TRBV7-2 and TRBJ2-6; D possibly corresponds to TRBD1 (6 bases). Trimming removed 5 bases from V and 4 bases from J, with 12 bases in between. The CDR3 length is 15 residues. Per germline, CDR1 SGHTA and CDR2 FQGNSA. CDR3: CASSPTGFGANVLTF. In nucleotides, the CDR3 is TGTGCCAGCAGCCCTACAGGGTTCGGGGCCAACGTCCTGACTTTC.

The rearrangement joins TRBV3-1 to TRBJ1-6; D may be TRBD1 (6 bases). CDR1 and CDR2 from the germline V gene are LGHDT and YNNKEL (reference sequence). Trimming cost V 2 bases and J 14 bases, with 25 bases left between them. The CDR3 totals 17 residues. The CDR3 sequence: CASSQIPDGSLGGTLHF. CDR3 sequence (DNA): TGTGCCAGCAGCCAAATTCCCGACGGGTCTTTAGGGGGGACCCTCCACTTT.

The chain uses TRBV19 and TRBJ2-2; D is possibly TRBD2 (6 bases). Between the trimmed V and J ends, which lost 4 bases and 9 bases, there was a span of 18 bases. From germline, CDR1 is LNHDA and CDR2 SQIVND (reference sequence). This CDR3 spans 15 amino acids. CDR3 residues: CASSTRGRMDRELFF. In nucleotides, the CDR3 is TGTGCCAGTAGTACCCGGGGGAGAATGGACCGGGAGCTGTTTTTT.

This clonotype was observed at least ten times. This rearrangement joins TRBV7-8 to TRBJ2-7; D is unresolved. V was trimmed by 2 bases and J by 4 bases, leaving 6 bases between them. The germline V gene encodes CDR1 SGHVS and CDR2 FQNEAQ. CDR3 length equals 12 residues. The DNA of the CDR3 is TGTGCCAGCAGCTTAACAAATTACGAGCAGTACTTC. Translating gives CASSLTNYEQYF.

The J gene is TRBJ2-1, the V gene TRBV30; 8 positions agree with TRBD2. Trimming took 3 bases from V and 0 from J; bases not matched to a gene: 13. The CDR3 length is 18 residues. The germline V gene has CDR1 GTSNPN and CDR2 SVGIG (reference sequence). As DNA, the CDR3 is TGTGCCTGGAGCGGGGGGGCTAGCGGTATCAGCTCCTACAATGAGCAGTTCTTC. Its protein is CAWSGGASGISSYNEQFF.

Points on this clonotype: This sequence may be a read error, since a much larger clone differs from it by one base. The gene calls are TRBV5-1 and TRBJ2-6; weak D call: TRBD1 (5 bases). The CDR3 extends over 16 amino acids. The V gene's germline CDR1 is SGHRS and CDR2 YFSETQ. In DNA, the CDR3 is TGCGCCAACAGCTTCACAGGACACTCTGGGGCCAACGTCCTGACTTTC. As protein: CANSFTGHSGANVLTF.

At least ten counts were recorded for this clonotype. V usage is TRBV4-1 and J usage is TRBJ1-6; TRBD1 matches 8 bases. Looked up from germline, CDR1 is MGHRA and CDR2 is YSYEKL. The length of the CDR3 is 15 residues. V dropped 4 bases and J dropped 3; count of bases not matched to a gene: 2. The CDR3: CASSRGQGYNSPLHF. The CDR3 DNA follows: TGCGCCAGCAGCCGCGGACAGGGCTATAATTCACCCCTCCACTTT.

The table lists this clonotype with many counts. The rearrangement joins TRBV4-2 to TRBJ2-7, with 14 bases matching TRBD2. After removal of 4 bases from V and 5 bases from J, the junction contained 7 bases not matched to a gene. The CDR3 loop spans 16 amino acids. The germline CDR1 and CDR2 sequences are LGHNA and YNFKEQ. Written as DNA, the CDR3 is TGTGCCAGCAGCCCCGTGGGACTAGCGGGGGCTAACGAGCAGTACTTC. Residues: CASSPVGLAGANEQYF.

This clonotype showed up many times. This chain uses TRBV12-3 or TRBV12-4 with TRBJ1-6; no clear D gene. The germline V and J ends were trimmed by 7 bases and 4 bases, with 8 bases remaining between them. The CDR3 totals 13 residues. Here the CDR3 reads CASTPTYNSPLHF. CDR3 nucleotides: TGTGCCAGCACCCCAACGTATAATTCACCCCTCCACTTT.